The T cell receptor (beta chain) described here comes from a study of blood T cell repertoires in COVID-19. Study-wide context: The United States, Italy and Spain were the sources of the acute and convalescent COVID-19 samples. From T cells, B-cell-depleted T cells, or PBMCs came the material, which was cDNA or gDNA.

Original processing methods: Estimation of nucleated cell counts relied on the amplification of reference gene primers. TCRdb's table, derived via immunoSEQ multiplex PCR, lists solely in-frame clones and lacks some. The V and J calls and the clone size are those of that table, but D and trimming were determined from the DNA. The data hold 200,000 to 300,000 clones, with approximately 88% observed a single time. Germline-derived CDR1 and CDR2 are SGHTA and FQGNSA. The CDR3 is made up of 19 amino acids. Trimming pared 4 bases from V and 4 bases from J, leaving 28 bases between. Clinical histories supplied by participants themselves formed the basis of cohort assignment.

Input material: PBMCs or T cells enriched from blood (not recorded which). The TCR comes from a woman younger than 45 with acute COVID-19. The chain links TRBV7-2 to TRBJ2-5, with a tentative D call TRBD2 (6 bases). The CDR3 bases are TGTGCCAGCAGCTCCTTACCCCCATTAGGTTCAGAAGCGGGAGAGACCCAGTACTTC. Translated, it gives CASSSLPPLGSEAGETQYF.